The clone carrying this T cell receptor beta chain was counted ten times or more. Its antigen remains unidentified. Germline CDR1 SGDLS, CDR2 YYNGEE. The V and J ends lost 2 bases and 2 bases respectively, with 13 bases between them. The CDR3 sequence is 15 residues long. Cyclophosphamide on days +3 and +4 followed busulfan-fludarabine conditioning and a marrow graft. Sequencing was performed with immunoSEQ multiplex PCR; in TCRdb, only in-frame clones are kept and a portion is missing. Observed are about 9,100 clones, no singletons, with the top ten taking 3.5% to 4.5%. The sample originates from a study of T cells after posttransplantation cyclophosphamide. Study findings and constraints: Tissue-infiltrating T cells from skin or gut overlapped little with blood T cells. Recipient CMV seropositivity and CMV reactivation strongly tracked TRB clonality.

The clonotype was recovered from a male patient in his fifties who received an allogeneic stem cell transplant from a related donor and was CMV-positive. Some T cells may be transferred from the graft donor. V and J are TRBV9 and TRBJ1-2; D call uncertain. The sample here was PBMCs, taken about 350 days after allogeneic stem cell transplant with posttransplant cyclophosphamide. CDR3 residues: CASSVEPNSNYGYTF. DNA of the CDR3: TGTGCCAGCAGCGTGGAGCCCAATTCCAACTATGGCTACACCTTC.